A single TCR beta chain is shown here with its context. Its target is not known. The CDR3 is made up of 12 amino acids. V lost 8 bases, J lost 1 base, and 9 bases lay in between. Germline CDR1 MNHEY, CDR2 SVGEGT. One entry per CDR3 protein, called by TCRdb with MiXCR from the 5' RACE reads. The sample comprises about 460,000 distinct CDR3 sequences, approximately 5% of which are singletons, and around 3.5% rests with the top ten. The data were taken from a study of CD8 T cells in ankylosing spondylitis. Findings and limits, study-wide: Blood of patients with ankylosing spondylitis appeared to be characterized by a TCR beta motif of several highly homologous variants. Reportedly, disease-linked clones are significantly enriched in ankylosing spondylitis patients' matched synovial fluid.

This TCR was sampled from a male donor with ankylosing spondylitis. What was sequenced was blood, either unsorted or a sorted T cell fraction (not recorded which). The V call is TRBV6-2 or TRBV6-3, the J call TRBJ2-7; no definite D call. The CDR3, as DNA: TGTGCCAGCGCTTCCTATTCCTACGAGCAGTACTTC. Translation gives CASASYSYEQYF.